Sequencing of this TCR beta chain was carried out in a study of cytomegalovirus exposure and HLA in healthy donors. Across the whole study: It was reported in a later analysis that the same platform had been used for the 120 validation repertoires as for the 550 to 700 first-cohort repertoires.

In the case of this clone: Its matching antigen is unknown.

There are 15 residues in the CDR3. V gave up 0 bases and J gave up 4 bases, with 13 bases separating them. Germline lookup yields CDR1 LGHNA and CDR2 YSLEER. Findings of the study overall: Under in vitro conditions, three CMV-associated chains were confirmed as specific for CMV antigens. There were fewer than 200 TCR beta chains listed as cytomegalovirus-associated.

Generated by immunoSEQ multiplex PCR, the TCRdb table keeps only in-frame clones and is missing some. Counted here are 70,000 to 80,000 clones, approximately 94% occurring once; the ten biggest clones make up approximately 3.5%. The sequencing sample was made of PBMCs. The rearrangement joins TRBV4-3 to TRBJ2-7, with a weak D call TRBD1 (6 bases). This TCR derives from a woman aged 18-30 years in good health and CMV-seropositive. DNA of the CDR3: TGCGCCAGCAGCCAAGAAGTAGACAGGCAGTACGAGCAGTACTTC. Translation gives CASSQEVDRQYEQYF.